This T cell receptor (beta chain) is from a study of blood T cells in healthy people across ages. V lost 2 bases and J 2 bases, leaving 16 bases between the germline ends. Germline CDR1 is MNHEY and CDR2 is SMNVEV (reference sequence). The CDR3 spans 16 residues. Primed by a sample-barcoded 5' primer and a J-beta primer mix, a second PCR proceeded for about 6 to 12 cycles. TCRdb re-derived calls from the 5' RACE reads in MiXCR, one entry per CDR3 protein. The table shows about 640,000 distinct CDR3 sequences, with approximately 59% occurring only once. The clonotype originates from a man in his 60s in good health. Input material: blood. This chain connects TRBV27 to TRBJ2-7; TRBD1 or TRBD2 may be the D gene (5 bases each). The CDR3 DNA reads TGTGCCAGCAGTTTAAGGGCAGGGAGTCATACCTACGAGCAGTACTTC. This codes for CASSLRAGSHTYEQYF.